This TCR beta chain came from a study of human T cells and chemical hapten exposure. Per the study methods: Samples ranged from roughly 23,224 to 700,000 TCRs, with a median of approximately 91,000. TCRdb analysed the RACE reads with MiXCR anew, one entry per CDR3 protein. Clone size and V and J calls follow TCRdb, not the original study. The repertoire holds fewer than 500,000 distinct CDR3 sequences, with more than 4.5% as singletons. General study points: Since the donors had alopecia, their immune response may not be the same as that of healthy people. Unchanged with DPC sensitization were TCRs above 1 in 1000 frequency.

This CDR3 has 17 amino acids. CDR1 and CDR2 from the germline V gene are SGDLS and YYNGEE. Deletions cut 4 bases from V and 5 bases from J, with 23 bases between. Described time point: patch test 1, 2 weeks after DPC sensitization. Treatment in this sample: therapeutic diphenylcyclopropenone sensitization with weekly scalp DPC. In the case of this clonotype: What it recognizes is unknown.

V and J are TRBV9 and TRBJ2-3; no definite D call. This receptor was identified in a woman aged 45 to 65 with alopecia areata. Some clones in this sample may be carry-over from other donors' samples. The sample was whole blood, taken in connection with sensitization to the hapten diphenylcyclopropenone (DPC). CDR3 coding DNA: TGTGCCAGCAGCCCCCCGCTCGGGCCCCAGGCATTAGATACGCAGTATTTT. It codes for CASSPPLGPQALDTQYF.